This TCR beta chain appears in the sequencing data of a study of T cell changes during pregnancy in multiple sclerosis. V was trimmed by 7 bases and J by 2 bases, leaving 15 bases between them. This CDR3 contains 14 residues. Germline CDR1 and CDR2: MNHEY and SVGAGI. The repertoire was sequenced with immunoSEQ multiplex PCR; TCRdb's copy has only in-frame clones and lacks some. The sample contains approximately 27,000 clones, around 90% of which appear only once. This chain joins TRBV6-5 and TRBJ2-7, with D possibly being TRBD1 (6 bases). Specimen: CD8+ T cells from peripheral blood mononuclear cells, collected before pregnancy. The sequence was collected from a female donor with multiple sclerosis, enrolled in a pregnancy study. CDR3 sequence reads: CASTWGLLTYEQYF. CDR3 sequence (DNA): TGTGCCAGCACCTGGGGGCTCCTTACCTACGAGCAGTACTTC.